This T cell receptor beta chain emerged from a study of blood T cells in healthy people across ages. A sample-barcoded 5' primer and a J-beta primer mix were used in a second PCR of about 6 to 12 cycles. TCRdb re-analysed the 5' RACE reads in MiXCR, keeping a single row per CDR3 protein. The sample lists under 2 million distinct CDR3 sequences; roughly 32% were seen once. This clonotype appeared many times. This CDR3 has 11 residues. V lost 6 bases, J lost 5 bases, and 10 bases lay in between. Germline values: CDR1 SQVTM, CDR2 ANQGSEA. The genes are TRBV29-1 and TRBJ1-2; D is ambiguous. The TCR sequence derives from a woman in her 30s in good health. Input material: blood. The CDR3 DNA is TGCAGCGTCTTGGACCCGTATGGCTACACCTTC. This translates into CSVLDPYGYTF.